This TCR beta chain was profiled in a study of metastatic and nonmetastatic thyroid tumors. Study overall: Blood and tumor or nodule tissue repertoires from malignant and benign thyroid patients were compared. Points from the study as a whole: In both blood and tumor samples, TCR beta diversity was reported significantly higher for malignant than benign nodules.

Trimming took 6 bases from V and 4 from J; bases not matched to a gene: 10. Germline CDR1 is MNHEY and CDR2 is SVGEGT. This CDR3 has 17 amino acids. This clone turned up a few times. Antigen unknown. Thyroid surgery was preceded by no treatment in any patient. Per the study methods: The distant-metastasis classifier for papillary thyroid cancer was built from CDR3 differences across clinicopathological groups. Through MiXCR, TCRdb re-clonotyped the PCR reads. TCRdb's processing, not the authors', yielded these V and J calls. The sample comprises under 30,000 clones, 14% to 15% of which are singletons, and approximately 3.3% rests with the top ten.

The sequenced material came from blood. V gene TRBV6-2 or TRBV6-3 combines with J gene TRBJ2-2; TRBD2 matches 11 bases. The TCR originated in a female donor with papillary thyroid cancer or a benign thyroid nodule (not recorded which). Some clones in this sample may be carry-over from other donors' samples. The CDR3 DNA follows: TGTGCCAGCAGCCACAAGGGACTAGCGGTAGTCACCGGGGAGCTGTTTTTT. Its protein is CASSHKGLAVVTGELFF.